This record concerns one T cell receptor beta chain sequence. The data were obtained in a study of pediatric ulcerative colitis. Profiling relied on immunoSEQ multiplex PCR, and the TCRdb table lists in-frame clones only, not all of them. The data contain 55,000 to 65,000 clones, just over 75% of them seen just once; the ten biggest clones take up 4% to 6.5%. V lost 5 bases and J 2 bases, leaving 12 bases between the germline ends. The CDR3 consists of 14 residues. Per the germline V gene, CDR1 is MNHEY and CDR2 is SMNVEV (reference sequence). The chain couples TRBV27 to TRBJ1-1; a possible D gene is TRBD1 (6 bases). This receptor was identified in a boy aged 5-17 years with moderate ulcerative colitis. The specimen sequenced was blood. The CDR3 coding sequence is TGTGCCAGCAGTACACTACAGGGAAACACTGAAGCTTTCTTT. It is translated as CASSTLQGNTEAFF.